This T cell receptor (beta chain) was found in a study of beta chain features in type 1 diabetes. cDNA synthesis used the whole RNA isolate, giving expressed TCRB sequences. Assay: immunoSEQ multiplex PCR; the TCRdb copy retains only in-frame clones and omits some. The sample carries 810,000 or so clones, 17% recorded once. Study-wide results and limits: Individuals with type 1 diabetes displayed fewer insertions and more deletions at VDJ junctions. Among all four CD4+ subsets, Type 1 diabetes patients had TCRB CDR3s that were moderately but significantly shorter. In comparison with healthy donors, patients had naive, central memory and Treg TCRB repertoires that appeared more similar.

In the case of this clone: The target antigen is unknown.

This CDR3 is 15 amino acids long. Trimming removed 1 base from V and 6 bases from J; junction bases left unmatched: 7. From germline, CDR1 is SGHTA and CDR2 FQGNSA. V is TRBV7-2 and J is TRBJ2-7; 9 nucleotides agree with TRBD2. The receptor comes from a woman between 18 and 30 years old in good health. The sample taken for sequencing was naive CD4+ T cells from blood. CDR3 in amino acids: CASSLGRLAGSEQYF. The CDR3 region has the DNA TGTGCCAGCAGCTTAGGGCGCCTAGCGGGAAGCGAGCAGTACTTC.